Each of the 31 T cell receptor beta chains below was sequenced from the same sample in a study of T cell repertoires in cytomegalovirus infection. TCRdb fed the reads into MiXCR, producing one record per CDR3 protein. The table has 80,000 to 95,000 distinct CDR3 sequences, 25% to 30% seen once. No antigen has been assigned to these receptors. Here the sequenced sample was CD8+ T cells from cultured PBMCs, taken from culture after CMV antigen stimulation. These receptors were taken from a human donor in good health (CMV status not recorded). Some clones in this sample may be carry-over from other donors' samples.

In DNA, the CDR3 is TGTGCCAGTAGTATAGACGCGGAGAGGGACGAGCAGTACTTC. Residues: CASSIDAERDEQYF. The V call is TRBV19, the J call TRBJ2-7; a possible D gene is TRBD2 (5 bases). There are 14 residues in the CDR3. V dropped 0 bases and J dropped 5 bases, with 11 bases sitting between them. Germline lookup yields CDR1 LNHDA and CDR2 SQIVND (reference sequence).

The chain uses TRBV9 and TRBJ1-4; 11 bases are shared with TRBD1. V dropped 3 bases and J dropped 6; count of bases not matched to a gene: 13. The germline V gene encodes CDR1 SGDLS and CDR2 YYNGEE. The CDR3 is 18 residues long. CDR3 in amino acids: CASSDTPGTGGGHEKLFF. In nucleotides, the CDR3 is TGTGCCAGCAGCGACACGCCCGGGACAGGGGGGGGTCATGAAAAACTGTTTTTT.

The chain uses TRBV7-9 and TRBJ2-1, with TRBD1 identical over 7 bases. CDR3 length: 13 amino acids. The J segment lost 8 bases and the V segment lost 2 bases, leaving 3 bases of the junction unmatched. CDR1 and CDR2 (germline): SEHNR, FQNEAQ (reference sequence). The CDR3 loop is CASSLRGGDEQFF. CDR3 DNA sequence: TGTGCCAGCAGCTTAAGAGGGGGCGATGAGCAGTTCTTC.

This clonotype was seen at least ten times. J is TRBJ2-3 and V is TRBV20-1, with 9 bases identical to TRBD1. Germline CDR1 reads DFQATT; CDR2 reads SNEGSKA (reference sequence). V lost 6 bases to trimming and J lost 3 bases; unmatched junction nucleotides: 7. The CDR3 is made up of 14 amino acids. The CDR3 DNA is TGCAGTGCCATAAACAGGGGGCGGACAGATACGCAGTATTTT. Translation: CSAINRGRTDTQYF.

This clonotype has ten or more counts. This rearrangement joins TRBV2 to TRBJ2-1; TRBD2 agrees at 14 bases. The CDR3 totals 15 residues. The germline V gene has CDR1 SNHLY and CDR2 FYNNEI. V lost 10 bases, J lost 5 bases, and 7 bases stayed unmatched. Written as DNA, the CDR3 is TGTGCCACCGGACTAGCGGGGGGCCTACACAATGAGCAGTTCTTC. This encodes CATGLAGGLHNEQFF.

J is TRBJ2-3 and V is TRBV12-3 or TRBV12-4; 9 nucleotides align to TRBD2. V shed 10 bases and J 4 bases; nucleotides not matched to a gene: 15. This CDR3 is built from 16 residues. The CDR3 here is CATAPGAGGVADTQYF. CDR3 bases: TGTGCCACTGCACCCGGGGCGGGGGGGGTAGCAGATACGCAGTATTTT.

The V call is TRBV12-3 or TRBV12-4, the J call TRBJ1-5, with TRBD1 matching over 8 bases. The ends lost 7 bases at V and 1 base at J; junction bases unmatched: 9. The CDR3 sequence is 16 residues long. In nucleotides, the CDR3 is TGTGCCAGCATCTATACAGGGGGACCCAGCAATCAGCCCCAGCATTTT. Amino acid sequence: CASIYTGGPSNQPQHF.

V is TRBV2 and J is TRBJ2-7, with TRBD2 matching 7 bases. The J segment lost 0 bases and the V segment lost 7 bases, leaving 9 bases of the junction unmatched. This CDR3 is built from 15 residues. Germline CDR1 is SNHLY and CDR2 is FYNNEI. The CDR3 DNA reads TGTGCCAGCAAAGTCAGCGGGGTGAGCTCCTACGAGCAGTACTTC. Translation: CASKVSGVSSYEQYF.

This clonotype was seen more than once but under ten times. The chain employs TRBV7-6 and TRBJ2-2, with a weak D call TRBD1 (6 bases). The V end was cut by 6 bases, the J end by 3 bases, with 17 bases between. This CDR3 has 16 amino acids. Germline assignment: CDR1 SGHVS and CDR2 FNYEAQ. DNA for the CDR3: TGTGCCAGCAGGGACAGTATTAGAGGGGACACCGGGGAGCTGTTTTTT. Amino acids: CASRDSIRGDTGELFF.

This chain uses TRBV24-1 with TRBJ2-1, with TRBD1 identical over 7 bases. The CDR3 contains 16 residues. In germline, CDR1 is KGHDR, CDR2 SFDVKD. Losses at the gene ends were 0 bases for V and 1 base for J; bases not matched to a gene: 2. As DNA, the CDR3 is TGTGCCACCAGTGATTTGGGGGACAGATCCTACAATGAGCAGTTCTTC. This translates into CATSDLGDRSYNEQFF.

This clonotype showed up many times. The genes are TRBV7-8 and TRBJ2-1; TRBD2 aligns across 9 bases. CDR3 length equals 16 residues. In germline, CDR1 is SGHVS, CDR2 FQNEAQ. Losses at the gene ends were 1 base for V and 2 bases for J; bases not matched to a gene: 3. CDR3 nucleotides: TGTGCCAGCAGCTTAGGTCCTAGCGGGGCCTACAATGAGCAGTTCTTC. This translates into CASSLGPSGAYNEQFF. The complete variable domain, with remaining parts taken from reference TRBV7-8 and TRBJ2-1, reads GAGVSQSPRYKVAKRGQDVALRCDPISGHVSLFWYQQALGQGPEFLTYFQNEAQLDKSGLPSDRFFAERPEGSVSTLKIQRTQQEDSAVYLCASSLGPSGAYNEQFFGPGTRLTVL.

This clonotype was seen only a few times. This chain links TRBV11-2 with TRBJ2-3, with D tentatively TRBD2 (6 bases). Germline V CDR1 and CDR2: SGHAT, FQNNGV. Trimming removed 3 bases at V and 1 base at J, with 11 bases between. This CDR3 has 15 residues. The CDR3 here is CASSFGGGGTDTQYF. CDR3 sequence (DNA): TGTGCCAGCAGCTTCGGAGGCGGGGGCACAGATACGCAGTATTTT.

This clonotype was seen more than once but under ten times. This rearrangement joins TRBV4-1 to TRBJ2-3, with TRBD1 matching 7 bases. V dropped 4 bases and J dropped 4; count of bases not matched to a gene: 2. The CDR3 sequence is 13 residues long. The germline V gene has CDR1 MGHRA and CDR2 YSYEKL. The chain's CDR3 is CASSLQGADTQYF. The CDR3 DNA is TGCGCCAGCAGCCTCCAGGGGGCAGATACGCAGTATTTT.

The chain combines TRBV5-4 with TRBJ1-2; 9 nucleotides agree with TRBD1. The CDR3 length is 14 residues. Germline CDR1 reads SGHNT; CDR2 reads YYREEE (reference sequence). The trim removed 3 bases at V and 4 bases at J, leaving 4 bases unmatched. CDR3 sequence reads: CASSSWDRVYGYTF. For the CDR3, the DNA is TGTGCCAGCAGCTCCTGGGACAGGGTCTATGGCTACACCTTC.

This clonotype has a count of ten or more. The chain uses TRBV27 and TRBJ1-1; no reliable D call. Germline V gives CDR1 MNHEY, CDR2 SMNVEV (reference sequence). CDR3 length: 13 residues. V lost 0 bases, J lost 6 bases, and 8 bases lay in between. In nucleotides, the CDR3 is TGTGCCAGCAGTTTATCTAAGGGTGCTGAAGCTTTCTTT. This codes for CASSLSKGAEAFF.

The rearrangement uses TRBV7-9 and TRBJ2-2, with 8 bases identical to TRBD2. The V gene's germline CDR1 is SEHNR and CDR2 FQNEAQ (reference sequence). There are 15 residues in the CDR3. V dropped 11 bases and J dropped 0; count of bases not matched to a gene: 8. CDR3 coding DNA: TGTGCCGGCATGGCGCGGGGGGCGAACACCGGGGAGCTGTTTTTT. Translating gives CAGMARGANTGELFF.

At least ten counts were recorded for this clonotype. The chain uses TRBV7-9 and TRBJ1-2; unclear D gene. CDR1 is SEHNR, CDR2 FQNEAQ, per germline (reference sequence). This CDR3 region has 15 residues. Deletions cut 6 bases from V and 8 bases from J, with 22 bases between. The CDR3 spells CASSYSAGGAGGYTF. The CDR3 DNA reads TGTGCCAGCAGTTACAGTGCCGGAGGTGCCGGGGGCTACACCTTC.

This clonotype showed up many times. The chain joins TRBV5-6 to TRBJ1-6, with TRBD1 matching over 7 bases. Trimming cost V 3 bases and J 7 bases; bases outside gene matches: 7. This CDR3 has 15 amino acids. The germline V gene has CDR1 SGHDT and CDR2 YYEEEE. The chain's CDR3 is CASSSLGTENSPLHF. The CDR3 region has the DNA TGTGCCAGCAGCTCTTTGGGGACAGAGAATTCACCCCTCCACTTT.

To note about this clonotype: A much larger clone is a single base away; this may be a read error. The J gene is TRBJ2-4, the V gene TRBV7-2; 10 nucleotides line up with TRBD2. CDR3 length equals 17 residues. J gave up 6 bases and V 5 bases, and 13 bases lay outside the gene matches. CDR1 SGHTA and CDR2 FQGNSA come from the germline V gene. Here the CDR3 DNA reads TGTGCCAGCAGCCCCCCGGAGGGCCGACTAGCGGGAAACATTCAGTACTTC. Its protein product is CASSPPEGRLAGNIQYF.

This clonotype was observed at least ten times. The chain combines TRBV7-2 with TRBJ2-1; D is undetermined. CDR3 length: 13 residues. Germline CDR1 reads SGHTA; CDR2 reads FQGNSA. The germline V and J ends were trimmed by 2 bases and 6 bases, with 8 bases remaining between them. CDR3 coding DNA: TGTGCCAGCAGCTTATGGCCTGGCAATGAGCAGTTCTTC. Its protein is CASSLWPGNEQFF. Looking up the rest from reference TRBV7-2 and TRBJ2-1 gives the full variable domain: GAGVSQSPSNKVTEKGKDVELRCDPISGHTALYWYRQSLGQGLEFLIYFQGNSAPDKSGLPSDRFSAERTGGSVSTLTIQRTQQEDSAVYLCASSLWPGNEQFFGPGTRLTVL.

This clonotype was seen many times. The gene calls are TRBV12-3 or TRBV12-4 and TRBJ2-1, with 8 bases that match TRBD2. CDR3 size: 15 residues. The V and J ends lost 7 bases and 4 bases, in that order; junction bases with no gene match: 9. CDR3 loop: CASTSGGAVYNEQFF. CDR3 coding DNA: TGTGCCAGCACCTCCGGGGGGGCCGTGTACAATGAGCAGTTCTTC.

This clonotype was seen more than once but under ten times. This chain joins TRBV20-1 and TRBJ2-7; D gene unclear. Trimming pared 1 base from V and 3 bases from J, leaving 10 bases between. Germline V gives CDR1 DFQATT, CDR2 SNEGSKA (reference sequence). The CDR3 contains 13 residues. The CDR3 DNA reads TGCAGTGCTAGAGGGTTAGAGGTCTACGAGCAGTACTTC. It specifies CSARGLEVYEQYF.

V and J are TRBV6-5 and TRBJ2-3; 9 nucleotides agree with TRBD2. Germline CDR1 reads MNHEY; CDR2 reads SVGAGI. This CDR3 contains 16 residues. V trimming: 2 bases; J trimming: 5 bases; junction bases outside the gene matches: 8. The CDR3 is CASSYSRGGGVDTQYF. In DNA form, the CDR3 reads TGTGCCAGCAGTTACAGCCGGGGCGGGGGGGTAGATACGCAGTATTTT.

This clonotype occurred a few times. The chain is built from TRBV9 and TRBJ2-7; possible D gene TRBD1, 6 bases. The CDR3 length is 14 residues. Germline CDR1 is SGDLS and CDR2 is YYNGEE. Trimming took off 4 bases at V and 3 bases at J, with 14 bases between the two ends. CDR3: CASSPRTDSYEQYF. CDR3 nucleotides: TGTGCCAGCAGCCCCAGGACAGACAGCTACGAGCAGTACTTC.

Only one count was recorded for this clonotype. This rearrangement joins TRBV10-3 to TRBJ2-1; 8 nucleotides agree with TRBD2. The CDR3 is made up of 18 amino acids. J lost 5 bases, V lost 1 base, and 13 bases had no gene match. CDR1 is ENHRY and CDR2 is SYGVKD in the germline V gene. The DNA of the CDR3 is TGTGCCATCAGTGAGTTCCCTATCGCGGGGGGTGACGACAATGAGCAGTTCTTC. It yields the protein CAISEFPIAGGDDNEQFF.

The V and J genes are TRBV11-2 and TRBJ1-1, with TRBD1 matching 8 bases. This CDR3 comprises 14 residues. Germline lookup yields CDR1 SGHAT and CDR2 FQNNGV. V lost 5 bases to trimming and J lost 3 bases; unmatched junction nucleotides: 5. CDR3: CASSPRTGYTEAFF. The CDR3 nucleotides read TGTGCCAGCAGCCCACGGACAGGGTACACTGAAGCTTTCTTT.

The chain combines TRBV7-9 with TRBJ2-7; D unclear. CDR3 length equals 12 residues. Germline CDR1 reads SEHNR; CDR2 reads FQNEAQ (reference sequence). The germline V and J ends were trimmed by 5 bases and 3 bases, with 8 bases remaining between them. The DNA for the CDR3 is TGTGCCAGCAGCCCCCCTGACTACGAGCAGTACTTC. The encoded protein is CASSPPDYEQYF. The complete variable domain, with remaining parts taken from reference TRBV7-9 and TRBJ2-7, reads DTGVSQNPRHKITKRGQNVTFRCDPISEHNRLYWYRQTLGQGPEFLTYFQNEAQLEKSRLLSDRFSAERPKGSFSTLEIQRTEQGDSAMYLCASSPPDYEQYFGPGTRLTVT.

As DNA, the CDR3 is TGTGCCAGCAGCTTAGAACGGGACGGAAACACCGGGGAGCTGTTTTTT. It yields the protein CASSLERDGNTGELFF. The chain combines TRBV7-3 with TRBJ2-2; possibly TRBD1 or TRBD2 for D (5 bases each). Germline V gives CDR1 SGHTA, CDR2 FQGTGA. Trimming removed 2 bases from V and 2 bases from J, with 12 bases in between. The CDR3 loop spans 16 amino acids.

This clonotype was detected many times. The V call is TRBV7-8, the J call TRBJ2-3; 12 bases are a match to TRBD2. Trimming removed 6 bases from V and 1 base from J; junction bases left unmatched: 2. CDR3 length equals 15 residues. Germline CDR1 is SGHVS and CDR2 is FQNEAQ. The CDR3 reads CASRWTSGGTDTQYF. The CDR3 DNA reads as TGTGCCAGCAGGTGGACTAGCGGGGGCACAGATACGCAGTATTTT.

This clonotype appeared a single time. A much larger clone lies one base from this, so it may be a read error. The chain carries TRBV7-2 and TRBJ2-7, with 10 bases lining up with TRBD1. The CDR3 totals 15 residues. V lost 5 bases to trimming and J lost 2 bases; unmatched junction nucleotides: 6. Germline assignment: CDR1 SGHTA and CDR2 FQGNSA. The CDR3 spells CASSQGQGPAYEQYF. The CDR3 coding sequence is TGTGCCAGCAGCCAGGGACAGGGGCCTGCCTACGAGCAGTACTTC.

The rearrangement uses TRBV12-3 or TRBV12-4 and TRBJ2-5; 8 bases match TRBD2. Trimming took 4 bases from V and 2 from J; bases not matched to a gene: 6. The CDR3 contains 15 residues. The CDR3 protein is CASSSAGDPQETQYF. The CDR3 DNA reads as TGTGCCAGCAGTTCAGCGGGGGATCCTCAAGAGACCCAGTACTTC.